The entry below describes one T cell receptor beta chain. In its sample, this clonotype was seen a few times. What antigen it recognizes has not been identified. Within one base of it there is no much larger clone, and no base qualities were kept. To demonstrate the VDJtools post-analysis software, the study profiled TCR beta repertoires from the peripheral blood of some 13 young patients with multiple sclerosis. The multiple sclerosis patients were children and adolescents ranging in age from roughly 6 to 15 years. The data are from a study of post-analysis software for immune sequencing data (dated by TCRdb to between 2014 and 2016). About the study as a whole: Recorded disease courses included relapsing-remitting, secondary progressive and progressive-relapsing multiple sclerosis, with some patients lacking subtype annotation. A subset of samples was prepared in parallel using single-end sample barcoding, then pooled and co-amplified after Illumina adapter ligation. The patient repertoires were set against ten to eleven previously published healthy control repertoires from donors whose ages ranged from roughly 6 to 26 years. Broader findings and caveats from the paper: Patients showed significantly higher frequencies than controls for about 5 TRBV segments, among them TRBV5-6, TRBV5-1 and TRBV20-1. The multiple sclerosis patient group was slightly younger than the control group. Multiple sclerosis patients had significantly lower normalized Chao1 diversity than controls, a result that suggests substantial peripheral T-cell clonal expansion. Direct clustering with F measure showed strong co-clustering of samples prepared in the same batch, prompting a batch-effect correction.

The CDR3 starts with the cysteine, ends with the phenylalanine, and has 13 residues. Only the CDR3 DNA stays, 39 bases, in frame from base 1. V drops 3 bases and J drops 5 bases, leaving 8 bases in between. CDR1 and CDR2, per the germline V gene (reference sequence), are DFQATT and SNEGSKA. Receptor amplification or capture employed PCR. The run used an Illumina HiSeq 2500. To reduce PCR and sequencing biases, unique molecular identifiers were built into the TCR beta cDNA libraries. Roughly 500,000 cDNA molecules were obtained for every 1 to 10 million input T cells, so each molecule roughly corresponded to one T cell. The same protocol used for the earlier healthy control dataset was applied to prepare and sequence the patient libraries. Samples belonging to the same batch were prepared together, multiplexed and sequenced on a shared HiSeq lane. The source study handled its data this way. MIGEC was used to process the raw barcoded reads, and molecular identifier groups with only a single read were discarded before consensus assembly and CDR3 extraction. Clonotype tables were post-analysed with VDJtools, normalizing diversity by down-sampling all datasets to the smallest sample size. Repertoire overlap clustering matched CDR3 amino acid but not nucleotide sequences to correct batch-related cross-sample contamination. TCRdb reanalyzed the raw reads on its own, using fastp at Q25 for trimming and MiXCR for clone calling, and kept in-frame beta chains. For every CDR3 protein sequence, its rows merge into one entry that carries the most common genes and DNA. The V and J calls shown here were made by TCRdb, not taken from the authors' results. For this sample the table gives hundreds of thousands of distinct CDR3 sequences, of which 25% to 30% were detected only once. The ten largest clones add up to roughly 0.53% of the sample.

The sequenced sample was blood. The sequence links TRBV20-1 to TRBJ1-6, and possibly TRBD1, on 5 matching bases. This TCR was sampled from a girl aged 10-17 years with multiple sclerosis. In nucleotide form, the sequence is TGCAGTGCTAGCAGGGAGGATAATTCACCCCTCCACTTT. It encodes CSASREDNSPLHF.